This T cell receptor (beta chain) is drawn from a study of shared clonotypes between healthy human individuals. Method: immunoSEQ multiplex PCR; TCRdb's copy keeps in-frame clones and lacks some. The sample contains approximately 2,200,000 clones, approximately 94% of which appear only once. CD45RO-negative, CCR7-selected cells formed the naive CD8 fraction, which excluded terminally differentiated effector memory CD45RA+ cells. Germline CDR1 reads SGHDT; CDR2 reads YYEEEE. Trimming cost V 0 bases and J 8 bases, with 12 bases left between them. CDR3 length equals 14 residues. The TCR originated in a man aged 18 to 29 in good health. Some clones in this sample may be carry-over from other donors' samples. The rearrangement joins TRBV5-6 to TRBJ2-1, with D unresolved. The sample comprised naive CD8+ T cells from PBMCs. The CDR3 region is CASSLEASSHEQFF. For the CDR3, the DNA is TGTGCCAGCAGCTTGGAGGCTAGTAGCCATGAGCAGTTCTTC.